This T cell receptor beta chain was identified during a study of beta chain features in type 1 diabetes. Study observations and caveats: Among all four CD4+ subsets, Type 1 diabetes patients had TCRB CDR3s that were moderately but significantly shorter.

CDR1 and CDR2 from the germline V gene are MNHEY and SVGAGI. Trimming took 0 bases from V and 8 from J, leaving 14 bases between them. CDR3 length: 15 residues. Expressed TCRB transcripts were sequenced after all isolated RNA was converted to cDNA. Some clones are missing from TCRdb's copy, which holds only in-frame ones; the method was immunoSEQ multiplex PCR. The data show around 690,000 clones, with roughly an eighth seen just once and around 0.12% held by the top ten. This clone has more than one count but fewer than ten. The antigen remains undetermined. The sequenced material came from naive CD4+ T cells from blood. V gene TRBV6-5 combines with J gene TRBJ2-4; D is perhaps TRBD1 (6 bases). The receptor was derived from a man aged 25 to 45 with type 1 diabetes. This chain's CDR3 is CASSYSIGGGYIQYF. CDR3 coding DNA: TGTGCCAGCAGTTACTCGATTGGGGGCGGTTACATTCAGTACTTC.